This T cell receptor beta chain was identified in a study of blood T cell repertoires in COVID-19. Overall study context: Acute-phase and convalescent COVID-19 samples originated in the United States, Italy and Spain. Nucleic acid was either cDNA or gDNA, and it came from T cells, B-cell-depleted T cells, or PBMCs.

Seattle enrolled patients during active infection and tracked them longitudinally. Germline V gene lookup returns CDR1 LNHDA and CDR2 SQIVND (reference sequence). This CDR3 spans 15 amino acids. Between the trimmed V and J ends, which lost 7 bases and 0 bases, there was a span of 15 bases. Original processing notes: Amplification from reference gene primers served as the basis for estimated nucleated cell counts. Profiling relied on immunoSEQ multiplex PCR, and the TCRdb table lists in-frame clones only, not all of them. The DNA was the basis for D and trimming; V, J and clone size are from that table. The table includes more than 200,000 clones, approximately 89% detected once.

The chain joins TRBV19 to TRBJ1-2, with unresolved D. The TCR sequence derives from a woman aged 25 to 39 with COVID-19, enrolled during active disease. Sequenced: peripheral blood. The CDR3 sequence: CASTQIIGANYGYTF. CDR3 nucleotide sequence: TGTGCCAGTACCCAAATAATCGGAGCTAACTATGGCTACACCTTC.